This T cell receptor beta chain was sequenced during a study of Graves' ophthalmopathy and Graves' hyperthyroidism. Trimming removed 4 bases at V and 0 bases at J, with 10 bases between. Germline V gene data show CDR1 as DFQATT and CDR2 as SNEGSKA (reference sequence). This CDR3 region has 13 residues. This clonotype appeared many times. Newly diagnosed, the hyperthyroidism patients had under 2 months' duration and were aged 18 to 65. RNA transcripts served as template for amplifying TCR beta CDR3 sequences. The first-round RT-PCR employed HTBI primers together with the Qiagen OneStep RT-PCR kit. A multiplex PCR was then performed as the second round. In TCRdb, the multiplex PCR reads were re-called with MiXCR into one record per CDR3 protein. This table holds around 1,200,000 distinct CDR3 sequences, about two fifths found once.

The rearrangement joins TRBV20-1 to TRBJ2-7, with no clear D. The clonotype comes from an adult man with Graves' hyperthyroidism. Sequencing was done on a sample of peripheral blood or thyroid tissue (not recorded which). CDR3 in amino acids: CSAKQISSYEQYF. CDR3 nucleotides: TGCAGTGCTAAACAGATAAGCTCCTACGAGCAGTACTTC.